These 23 T cell receptor beta chains were all obtained from the same sample, sequenced in a study of T cells in localized non-small cell lung cancer (TCRdb year 2020). Library preparation was by the immunoSEQ multiplex PCR assay. Sourced from immuneACCESS, this table was stored by TCRdb with only in-frame sequences that have V and J called. A share of the clones is absent; for the studies checked, an unresolved V gene accounts for under half, and the remainder has no known explanation. The sample table holds about 24,000 clones, of which roughly 87% were seen once. Approximately 30% of the sample is in the top ten clones. Here the sequenced sample was peripheral blood, taken before any cancer treatment. Receptor source: a male donor older than 55 with stage I squamous cell lung carcinoma.

The V call is TRBV5-6, the J call TRBJ2-2; 14 bases align to TRBD2. Trimming removed 0 bases from V and 5 bases from J; junction bases left unmatched: 3. The CDR3 totals 17 residues. Germline-derived CDR1 and CDR2 are SGHDT and YYEEEE. CDR3 amino acids: CASSLVGLAGETGELFF. The CDR3 DNA reads TGTGCCAGCAGCTTGGTGGGACTAGCGGGAGAGACCGGGGAGCTGTTTTTT.

The V gene is TRBV6-5, the J gene TRBJ2-5, with D perhaps TRBD1 or TRBD2 (5 bases each). The CDR3 has 14 residues. Trimming left V 5 bases short and J 7 bases short, with 17 bases between. Germline V gene lookup returns CDR1 MNHEY and CDR2 SVGAGI. The CDR3 bases are TGTGCCAGCAGTGGCCCGGGACCCCTTTTGACCCAGTACTTC. Its protein is CASSGPGPLLTQYF.

The chain employs TRBV11-2 and TRBJ1-2, with D tentatively TRBD1 (5 bases). V was shortened by 1 base and J by 4 bases, with 7 bases between the two germline ends. Germline V CDR1 and CDR2: SGHAT, FQNNGV. This CDR3 spans 13 amino acids. The CDR3 bases are TGTGCCAGCAGCTTAGGGACACTCTATGGCTACACCTTC. Translated: CASSLGTLYGYTF.

This chain connects TRBV18 to TRBJ1-3, with 7 nucleotides matching TRBD1. The CDR3 runs 16 residues. The V segment lost 3 bases and the J segment 3 bases; nucleotides outside the gene matches: 8. The germline V gene encodes CDR1 KGHSH and CDR2 LQKENI. The CDR3 loop is CASSPSPQGDGNTIYF. CDR3 sequence (DNA): TGTGCCAGCTCACCGTCACCCCAGGGGGATGGAAACACCATATATTTT.

The chain links TRBV30 to TRBJ1-2; D is possibly TRBD1 (6 bases). Trimming stripped 2 bases from V and 5 bases from J, with 18 bases between. The CDR3 is 15 amino acids. The germline V gene encodes CDR1 GTSNPN and CDR2 SVGIG (reference sequence). The CDR3 region is CAWSTVATGSYGYTF. The CDR3 region has the DNA TGTGCCTGGAGTACAGTGGCGACAGGAAGTTATGGCTACACCTTC.

The chain couples TRBV19 to TRBJ1-6, with 8 bases aligning to TRBD1. The ends lost 7 bases at V and 7 bases at J; junction bases unmatched: 6. CDR1 is LNHDA and CDR2 is SQIVND in the germline V gene (reference sequence). The CDR3 is made up of 14 amino acids. In DNA, the CDR3 is TGTGCCAGTACCCGGACAGGGTTGAATTCACCCCTCCACTTT. Protein: CASTRTGLNSPLHF.

The chain recombines TRBV5-4 with TRBJ1-2, with D hard to call. Trimming shortened V by 2 bases and J by 13 bases, and 12 bases separated the two germline ends. There are 11 residues in the CDR3. Germline V gives CDR1 SGHNT, CDR2 YYREEE (reference sequence). The CDR3 here is CASSFRTAVTF. CDR3 nucleotides: TGTGCCAGCAGCTTTAGGACGGCGGTCACCTTC.

The chain couples TRBV5-1 to TRBJ1-2, with 7 bases matching TRBD1. Germline V gene lookup returns CDR1 SGHRS and CDR2 YFSETQ. Trimming removed 5 bases from V and 7 bases from J; junction bases left unmatched: 17. The CDR3 extends over 16 amino acids. The CDR3 here is CASSFGSGQAQGGYTF. DNA for the CDR3: TGCGCCAGCAGTTTTGGTAGCGGACAGGCACAAGGTGGCTACACCTTC.

The chain links TRBV6-5 to TRBJ1-1; D is ambiguous. Germline V gene sequence: CDR1 MNHEY, CDR2 SVGAGI. The CDR3 has 12 residues. The V end lost 6 bases, the J end lost 6 bases, and 11 bases lay between the germline ends. This chain's CDR3 is CASSRMEAEAFF. Written as DNA, the CDR3 is TGTGCCAGCAGCCGCATGGAAGCTGAAGCTTTCTTT.

The gene calls are TRBV10-1 and TRBJ1-1; 9 bases line up with TRBD1. Germline loops: CDR1 WNHNN, CDR2 SYGVQD (reference sequence). With 4 bases clipped from V and 0 bases from J, the junction kept 9 bases outside the gene matches. This CDR3 has 17 amino acids. The CDR3 nucleotides read TGCGCCAGCAGTGCGGCCGGGACAGGGATAATGAACACTGAAGCTTTCTTT. Protein: CASSAAGTGIMNTEAFF.

This chain uses TRBV6-5 with TRBJ1-6; D is perhaps TRBD1 (6 bases). Trimming left V 7 bases short and J 7 bases short, with 14 bases between. CDR1 and CDR2 from the germline V gene are MNHEY and SVGAGI. The CDR3 covers 14 residues. Here the CDR3 DNA reads TGTGCCAGCAAAGGGGAAACAGGGAATTCACCCCTCCACTTT. Its translation is CASKGETGNSPLHF.

This rearrangement joins TRBV6-5 to TRBJ1-6; 8 bases match TRBD1. This CDR3 has 14 residues. Germline loops: CDR1 MNHEY, CDR2 SVGAGI. V lost 2 bases to trimming and J lost 6 bases; unmatched junction nucleotides: 0. The CDR3 sequence is CASSYGQGNSPLHF. Written as DNA, the CDR3 is TGTGCCAGCAGTTACGGACAGGGTAATTCACCCCTCCACTTT.

This chain joins TRBV7-3 and TRBJ2-1; D not certain. Germline CDR1 SGHTA, CDR2 FQGTGA. This CDR3 has 13 amino acids. V was trimmed by 2 bases and J by 2 bases, leaving 4 bases between them. CDR3 bases: TGTGCCAGCAGCTTAGCAACCTACAATGAGCAGTTCTTC. It translates to CASSLATYNEQFF.

The rearrangement uses TRBV5-1 and TRBJ1-6; TRBD1 matches at 7 bases. Germline CDR1 reads SGHRS; CDR2 reads YFSETQ. V trimming: 4 bases; J trimming: 14 bases; junction bases outside the gene matches: 12. The CDR3 is made up of 14 amino acids. The CDR3 DNA reads as TGCGCCAGCAGCGATCTGACAGGGACTTCCACCCTCCACTTT. It specifies CASSDLTGTSTLHF.

This chain uses TRBV19 with TRBJ2-7, with a possible D match to TRBD1 (6 bases). The CDR3 has 14 amino acids. Germline CDR1 and CDR2: LNHDA and SQIVND (reference sequence). V lost 7 bases, J lost 2 bases, and 15 bases lay in between. CDR3 loop: CASNQGWGTYEQYF. DNA of the CDR3: TGTGCCAGTAATCAGGGGTGGGGAACCTACGAGCAGTACTTC.

The J gene is TRBJ2-1, the V gene TRBV9, with a possible D match to TRBD1 (5 bases). The V gene's germline CDR1 is SGDLS and CDR2 YYNGEE. V lost 3 bases, J lost 3 bases, and 7 bases lay in between. The CDR3 sequence is 13 residues long. Here the CDR3 reads CASSGQGYNEQFF. CDR3 sequence (DNA): TGTGCCAGCAGCGGGCAGGGCTACAATGAGCAGTTCTTC.

V usage is TRBV6-1 and J usage is TRBJ1-4; D is perhaps TRBD1 (5 bases). Looked up from germline, CDR1 is MNHNS and CDR2 is SASEGT. V lost 0 bases and J 2 bases, leaving 10 bases between the germline ends. This CDR3 spans 16 amino acids. The CDR3 here is CASSEAGGTTNEKLFF. The CDR3, as DNA: TGTGCCAGCAGTGAAGCGGGCGGGACTACTAATGAAAAACTGTTTTTT.

The CDR3 sequence: CAWSRGGQANQPQHF. The DNA of the CDR3 is TGTGCCTGGAGCCGAGGGGGACAGGCTAATCAGCCCCAGCATTTT. The genes are TRBV30 and TRBJ1-5, with 8 bases aligning to TRBD1. The CDR3 length is 15 residues. The germline gives CDR1 GTSNPN, CDR2 SVGIG (reference sequence). With 3 bases clipped from V and 4 bases from J, the junction kept 8 bases outside the gene matches. Complete variable domain (other parts from reference TRBV30 and TRBJ1-5): SQTIHQWPATLVQPVGSPLSLECTVEGTSNPNLYWYRQAAGRGLQLLFYSVGIGQISSEVPQNLSASRPQDRQFILSSKKLLLSDSGFYLCAWSRGGQANQPQHFGDGTRLSIL.

The count of this clone is one. V and J are TRBV5-1 and TRBJ1-1, with D unresolved. The CDR3 has 13 amino acids. Looked up from germline, CDR1 is SGHRS and CDR2 is YFSETQ. V was shortened by 3 bases and J by 1 base, with 7 bases between the two germline ends. The CDR3 spells CASSSPGNTEAFF. In DNA, the CDR3 is TGCGCCAGCAGCTCGCCAGGGAACACTGAAGCTTTCTTT.

This chain connects TRBV30 to TRBJ2-7, with 11 bases that match TRBD2. This CDR3 spans 13 amino acids. Germline-derived CDR1 and CDR2 are GTSNPN and SVGIG (reference sequence). J gave up 2 bases and V 3 bases, and 0 bases lay outside the gene matches. CDR3 coding DNA: TGTGCCTGGAGGACTAGCGGGGCCTACGAGCAGTACTTC. Translation gives CAWRTSGAYEQYF.

The V gene is TRBV18, the J gene TRBJ1-5, with D unresolved. In germline, CDR1 is KGHSH, CDR2 LQKENI. The CDR3 spans 13 residues. Trimming cost V 8 bases and J 5 bases, with 13 bases left between them. The CDR3 nucleotides are TGTGCCAGCGCTATCCAGAGGGATCAGCCCCAGCATTTT. It yields the protein CASAIQRDQPQHF.

The chain combines TRBV19 with TRBJ2-1; no reliable D call. Germline lookup yields CDR1 LNHDA and CDR2 SQIVND (reference sequence). The CDR3 covers 19 residues. V was trimmed by 3 bases and J by 5 bases, leaving 26 bases between them. CDR3 bases: TGTGCCAGTAGTATCGCCCTCTTCAATCTTATGGACCCGGACAATGAGCAGTTCTTC. The encoded protein is CASSIALFNLMDPDNEQFF.

The chain couples TRBV11-2 to TRBJ2-7; perhaps TRBD2 as D (5 bases). V was pared by 6 bases and J by 6 bases, with 12 bases between. The CDR3 length is 12 residues. Germline CDR1 is SGHAT and CDR2 is FQNNGV. The DNA of the CDR3 is TGTGCCAGCAGAGGCGGGCTCCTCGAGCAGTACTTC. It specifies CASRGGLLEQYF.